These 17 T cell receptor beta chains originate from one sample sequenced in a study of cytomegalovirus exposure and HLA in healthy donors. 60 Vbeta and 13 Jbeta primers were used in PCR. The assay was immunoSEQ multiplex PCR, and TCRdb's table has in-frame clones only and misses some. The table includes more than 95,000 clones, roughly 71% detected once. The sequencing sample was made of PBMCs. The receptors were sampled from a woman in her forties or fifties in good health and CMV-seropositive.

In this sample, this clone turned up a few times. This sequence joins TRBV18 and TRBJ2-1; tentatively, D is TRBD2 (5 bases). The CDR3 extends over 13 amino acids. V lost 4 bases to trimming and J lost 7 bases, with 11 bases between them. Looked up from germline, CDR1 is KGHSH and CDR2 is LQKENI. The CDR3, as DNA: TGTGCCAGCTCACAGACTATGAAGAATGAGCAGTTCTTC. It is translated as CASSQTMKNEQFF.

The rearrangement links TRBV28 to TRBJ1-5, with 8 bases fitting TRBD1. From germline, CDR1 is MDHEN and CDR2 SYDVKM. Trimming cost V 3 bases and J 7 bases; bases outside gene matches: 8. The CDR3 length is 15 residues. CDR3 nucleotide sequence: TGTGCCAGCAGTTTGAGGGACAGGCCGCTCCAGCCCCAGCATTTT. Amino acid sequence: CASSLRDRPLQPQHF.

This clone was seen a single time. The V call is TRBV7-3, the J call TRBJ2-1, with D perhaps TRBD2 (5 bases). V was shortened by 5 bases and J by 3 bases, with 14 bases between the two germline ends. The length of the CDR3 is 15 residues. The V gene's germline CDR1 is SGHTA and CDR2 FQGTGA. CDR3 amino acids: CASSPGGSSYNEQFF. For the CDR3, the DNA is TGTGCCAGCAGCCCCGGTGGGAGTAGCTACAATGAGCAGTTCTTC.

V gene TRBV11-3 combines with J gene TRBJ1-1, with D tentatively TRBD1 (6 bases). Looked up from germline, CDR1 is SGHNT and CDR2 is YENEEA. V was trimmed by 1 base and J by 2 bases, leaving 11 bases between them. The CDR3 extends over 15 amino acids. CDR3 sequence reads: CASSLGGQLNTEAFF. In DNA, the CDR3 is TGTGCCAGCAGCTTAGGTGGACAGCTAAACACTGAAGCTTTCTTT.

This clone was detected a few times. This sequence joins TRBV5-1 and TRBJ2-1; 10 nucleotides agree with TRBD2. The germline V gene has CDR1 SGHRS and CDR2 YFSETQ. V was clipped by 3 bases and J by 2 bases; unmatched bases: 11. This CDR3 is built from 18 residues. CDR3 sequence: CASSSPTSGAVTYNEQFF. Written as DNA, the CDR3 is TGCGCCAGCAGCTCCCCAACTAGCGGGGCCGTTACCTACAATGAGCAGTTCTTC.

DNA for the CDR3: TGTGCCAGCAGTCCGGTACACGGGGGCTCCTACGAGCAGTACTTC. Encoded protein: CASSPVHGGSYEQYF. The chain is built from TRBV28 and TRBJ2-7; TRBD2 is a possible D gene (6 bases). Deletions cut 5 bases from V and 0 bases from J, with 14 bases between. Per germline, CDR1 MDHEN and CDR2 SYDVKM. The CDR3 loop spans 15 amino acids.

DNA of the CDR3: TGTGCCAGCAGGGGTGGACAGAGCAATCAGCCCCAGCATTTT. It specifies CASRGGQSNQPQHF. The V call is TRBV2, the J call TRBJ1-5; possibly TRBD1 for D (6 bases). Trimming stripped 6 bases from V and 1 base from J, with 10 bases between. CDR1 and CDR2 from the germline V gene are SNHLY and FYNNEI. This CDR3 has 14 residues.

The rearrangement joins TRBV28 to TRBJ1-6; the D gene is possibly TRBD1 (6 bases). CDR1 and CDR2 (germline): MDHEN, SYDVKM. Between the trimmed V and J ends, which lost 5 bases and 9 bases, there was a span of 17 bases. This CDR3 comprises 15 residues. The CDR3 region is CASSQANPGVSPLHF. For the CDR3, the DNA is TGTGCCAGCAGTCAGGCGAACCCAGGGGTTTCACCCCTCCACTTT.

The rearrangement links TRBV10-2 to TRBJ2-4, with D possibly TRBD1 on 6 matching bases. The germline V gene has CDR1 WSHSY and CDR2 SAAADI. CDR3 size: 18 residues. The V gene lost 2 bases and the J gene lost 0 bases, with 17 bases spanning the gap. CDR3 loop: CASSELYGQKIAKNIQYF. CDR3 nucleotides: TGCGCCAGCAGTGAGCTCTACGGACAGAAAATAGCCAAAAACATTCAGTACTTC.

DNA of the CDR3: TGTGCCAGCAGCTGGCTAGCGGGGGCAACTAATGAAAAACTGTTTTTT. As protein: CASSWLAGATNEKLFF. The chain carries TRBV5-5 and TRBJ1-4, with D possibly being TRBD1 (5 bases). The CDR3 runs 16 residues. Germline loops: CDR1 SGHKS, CDR2 YYEKEE (reference sequence). Trimming pared 3 bases from V and 0 bases from J, leaving 12 bases between.

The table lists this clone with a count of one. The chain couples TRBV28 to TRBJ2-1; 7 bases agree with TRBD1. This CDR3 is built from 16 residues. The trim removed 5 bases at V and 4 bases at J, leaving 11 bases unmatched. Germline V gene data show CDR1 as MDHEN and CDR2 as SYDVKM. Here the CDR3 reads CASSLPVKGAYNEQFF. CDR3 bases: TGTGCCAGCAGTCTCCCGGTAAAGGGGGCTTACAATGAGCAGTTCTTC. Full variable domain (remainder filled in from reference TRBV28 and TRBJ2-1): DVKVTQSSRYLVKRTGEKVFLECVQDMDHENMFWYRQDPGLGLRLIYFSYDVKMKEKGDIPEGYSVSREKKERFSLILESASTNQTSMYLCASSLPVKGAYNEQFFGPGTRLTVL.

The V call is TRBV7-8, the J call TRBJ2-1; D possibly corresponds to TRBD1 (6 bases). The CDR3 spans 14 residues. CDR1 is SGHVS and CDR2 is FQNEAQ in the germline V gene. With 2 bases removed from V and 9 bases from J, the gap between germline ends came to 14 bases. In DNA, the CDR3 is TGTGCCAGCAGCTTAACCCCCCCAGGGGTTGAGCAGTTCTTC. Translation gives CASSLTPPGVEQFF.

CDR3 nucleotide sequence: TGTGCCAGCAGCCAACGGGACAGGGGGAATGAGCAGTTCTTC. Translating it yields CASSQRDRGNEQFF. The gene calls are TRBV7-9 and TRBJ2-1; TRBD1 matches at 11 bases. This CDR3 is built from 14 residues. Per the germline V gene, CDR1 is SEHNR and CDR2 is FQNEAQ (reference sequence). The ends lost 5 bases at V and 7 bases at J; junction bases unmatched: 4.

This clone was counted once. In DNA, the CDR3 is TGTGCCAGTAGTCCGGGGTTGGGTGCCATGAACACTGAAGCTTTCTTT. Protein product: CASSPGLGAMNTEAFF. The chain combines TRBV19 with TRBJ1-1; no definite D call. Trimming took off 5 bases at V and 0 bases at J, with 16 bases between the two ends. This CDR3 region has 16 residues. Germline V CDR1 and CDR2: LNHDA, SQIVND (reference sequence).

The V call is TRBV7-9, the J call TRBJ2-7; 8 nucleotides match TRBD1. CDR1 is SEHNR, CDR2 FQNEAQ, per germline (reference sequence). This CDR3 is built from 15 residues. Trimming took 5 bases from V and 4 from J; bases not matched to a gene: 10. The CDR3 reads CASSPTGVGKYEQYF. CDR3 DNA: TGTGCCAGCAGCCCGACAGGGGTTGGGAAATACGAGCAGTACTTC.

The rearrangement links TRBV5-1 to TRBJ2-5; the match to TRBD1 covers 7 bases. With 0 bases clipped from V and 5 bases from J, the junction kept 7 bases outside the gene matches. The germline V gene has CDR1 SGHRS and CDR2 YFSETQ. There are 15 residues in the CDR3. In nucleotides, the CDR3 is TGCGCCAGCAGCTTGGTCCCGACAGGGTCCGAGACCCAGTACTTC. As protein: CASSLVPTGSETQYF. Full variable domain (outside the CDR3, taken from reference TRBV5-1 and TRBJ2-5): KAGVTQTPRYLIKTRGQQVTLSCSPISGHRSVSWYQQTPGQGLQFLFEYFSETQRNKGNFPGRFSGRQFSNSRSEMNVSTLELGDSALYLCASSLVPTGSETQYFGPGTRLLVL.

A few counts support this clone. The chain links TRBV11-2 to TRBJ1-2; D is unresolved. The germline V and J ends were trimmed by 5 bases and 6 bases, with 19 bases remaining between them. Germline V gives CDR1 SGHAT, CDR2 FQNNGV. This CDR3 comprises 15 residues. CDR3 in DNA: TGTGCCAGCAGCCGTACACAGTGGTTGCCAAATGGCTACACCTTC. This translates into CASSRTQWLPNGYTF.